Sequencing of this T cell receptor (beta chain) was carried out in a study of blood T cell repertoires in COVID-19. Study-level background: COVID-19 samples, acute and convalescent, were from the United States, Italy and Spain.

The repertoire was sequenced with immunoSEQ multiplex PCR; TCRdb's copy has only in-frame clones and lacks some. This sample has approximately 60,000 clones, with roughly three quarters found just once. CDR1 is LGHDT, CDR2 YNNKEL, per germline (reference sequence). This CDR3 is built from 15 residues. V dropped 3 bases and J dropped 4; count of bases not matched to a gene: 6. The J gene is TRBJ2-3, the V gene TRBV3-1 (or the pseudogene TRBV3-2), with 8 bases matching TRBD2. The sequenced material came from peripheral blood. The TCR originated in a man in his sixties with COVID-19, enrolled during active disease. In DNA form, the CDR3 reads TGTGCCAGCAGCCATCGAGCGGGAGCGGCAGATACGCAGTATTTT. Its translation is CASSHRAGAADTQYF.